This T cell receptor (beta chain) was captured by sequencing in a study of vaccination effects on CD4 cells after COVID-19. Across the study: Samples were taken post-vaccine, and their median timing was 72 days after the second dose.

TCRdb's copy holds only in-frame clones and misses some; the assay was immunoSEQ multiplex PCR. This sample carries around 40,000 clones, approximately 72% of them seen once, and the ten largest clones take about 9.5%. This clone was counted a few times. The antigen remains unidentified. Subsequent to roughly 9 days of culture, CD4+ T cells were isolated. Participants were given two doses of BNT162b2 or mRNA-1273 vaccine. On both days 3 and 7, half of the culture medium was replaced with IL-2 medium. Germline CDR1 SGHDN, CDR2 FVKESK. The V end lost 0 bases, the J end lost 9 bases, and 8 bases lay between the germline ends. The CDR3 runs to 12 residues.

The origin of this receptor is a human donor who received a COVID-19 vaccine. The chain has TRBV14 and TRBJ1-1; possible D gene TRBD1, 5 bases. The source was CD4+ T cells from PBMCs cultured without peptide, collected after COVID-19 vaccination. The CDR3 DNA is TGTGCCAGCAGCCAAGAGGAGGGGAAAGCTTTCTTT. Residues: CASSQEEGKAFF.